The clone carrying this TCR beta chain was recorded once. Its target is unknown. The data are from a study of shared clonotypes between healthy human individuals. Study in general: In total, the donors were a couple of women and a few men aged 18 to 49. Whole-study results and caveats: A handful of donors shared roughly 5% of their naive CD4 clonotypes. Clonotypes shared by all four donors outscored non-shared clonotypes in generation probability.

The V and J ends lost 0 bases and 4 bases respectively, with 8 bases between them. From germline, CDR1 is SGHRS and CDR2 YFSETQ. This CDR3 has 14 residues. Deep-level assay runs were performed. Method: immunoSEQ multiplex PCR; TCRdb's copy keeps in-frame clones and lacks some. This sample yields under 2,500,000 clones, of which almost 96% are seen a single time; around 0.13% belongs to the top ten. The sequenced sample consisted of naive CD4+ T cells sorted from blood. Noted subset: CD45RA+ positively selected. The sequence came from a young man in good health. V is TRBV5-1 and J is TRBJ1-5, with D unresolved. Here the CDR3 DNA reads TGCGCCAGCAGCTTGGAATCGAGAAATCAGCCCCAGCATTTT. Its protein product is CASSLESRNQPQHF.